Shown below are 20 T cell receptor beta chains from a single sample sequenced in a study of shared clonotypes between healthy human individuals. Generated by immunoSEQ multiplex PCR, the TCRdb table keeps only in-frame clones and is missing some. The profile shows 600,000 to 750,000 clones, 55% to 80% of them singletons. Sequenced: memory CD4+ T cells sorted from blood. Subset of the sample: CD45RA-negative fraction. The receptor set was obtained from a woman aged 25-40 years in good health.

Regarding this clone: Just one base apart from a much larger clone, this may be a read error. The CDR3 DNA reads TGTGCCAGCAGCTTAGCCCGGTCCTACAATGAGCAGTTCTTC. Its translation is CASSLARSYNEQFF. This sequence joins TRBV7-6 and TRBJ2-1, with D uncertain. This CDR3 has 14 residues. Germline values: CDR1 SGHVS, CDR2 FNYEAQ. V was clipped by 0 bases and J by 1 base, with 4 bases between them.

The chain combines TRBV4-2 with TRBJ2-7; the match to TRBD2 covers 11 bases. The CDR3 loop spans 15 amino acids. Germline CDR1 reads LGHNA; CDR2 reads YNFKEQ. V was pared by 2 bases and J by 6 bases, with 6 bases of the junction left unmatched. In DNA form, the CDR3 reads TGTGCCAGCAGCCAAAGACTAGCGGGAACCGGCGAGCAGTACTTC. It translates to CASSQRLAGTGEQYF.

This clone came up once. A much larger clone differs by one base, so this may be a read error. The same CDR3 also results from other DNA sequences found in this sample. The V call is TRBV11-2, the J call TRBJ1-1; D uncertain. V dropped 5 bases and J dropped 3 bases, with 10 bases sitting between them. CDR3 length: 13 amino acids. The germline V gene has CDR1 SGHAT and CDR2 FQNNGV. The CDR3 loop reads CASSTQRDTEAFF. CDR3 in DNA: TGTGCCAGCAGCACTCAGCGGGACACTGAAGCTTTCTTT.

The chain couples TRBV28 to TRBJ2-2; tentatively, D is TRBD2 (5 bases). The CDR3 extends over 14 amino acids. Trimming took 5 bases from V and 7 from J, leaving 14 bases between them. The germline CDR1 and CDR2 sequences are MDHEN and SYDVKM. Written as DNA, the CDR3 is TGTGCCAGCAGTCCCTGGGGAGTGGTCGGGGAGCTGTTTTTT. This gives the protein CASSPWGVVGELFF.

Written as DNA, the CDR3 is TGTGCCAGCAGCACCGGGGGACAGGGGTGGTCCTACAATGAGCAGTTCTTC. Its protein product is CASSTGGQGWSYNEQFF. The genes are TRBV9 and TRBJ2-1, with 10 bases that match TRBD1. The CDR3 extends over 17 amino acids. Germline CDR1 SGDLS, CDR2 YYNGEE. Trimming at V came to 4 bases and at J to 1 base, leaving 8 bases not matched to a gene. Looking up the rest from reference TRBV9 and TRBJ2-1 gives the full variable domain: DSGVTQTPKHLITATGQRVTLRCSPRSGDLSVYWYQQSLDQGLQFLIQYYNGEERAKGNILERFSAQQFPDLHSELNLSSLELGDSALYFCASSTGGQGWSYNEQFFGPGTRLTVL.

This clone was recorded at least ten times. The rearrangement uses TRBV15 and TRBJ1-5; 7 bases are shared with TRBD1. This CDR3 is built from 13 residues. Germline V gene sequence: CDR1 LNHNV, CDR2 YYDKDF (reference sequence). V lost 6 bases and J lost 3; bases outside the gene matches: 2. Here the CDR3 reads CATRGQYNQPQHF. DNA of the CDR3: TGTGCCACCAGGGGACAGTACAATCAGCCCCAGCATTTT. The full variable domain, completed using reference TRBV15 and TRBJ1-5, is DAMVIQNPRYQVTQFGKPVTLSCSQTLNHNVMYWYQQKSSQAPKLLFHYYDKDFNNEADTPDNFQSRRPNTSFCFLDIRSPGLGDTAMYLCATRGQYNQPQHFGDGTRLSIL.

This clone has just one count. This rearrangement joins TRBV5-6 to TRBJ1-5, with D maybe TRBD1 (6 bases). Germline assignment: CDR1 SGHDT and CDR2 YYEEEE. This CDR3 has 18 amino acids. V lost 5 bases to trimming and J lost 1 base, with 22 bases between them. CDR3 DNA: TGTGCCAGCAGGTGTGAGGGGGGCTTACGACGAAGCAATCAGCCCCAGCATTTT. Protein sequence: CASRCEGGLRRSNQPQHF.

The chain carries TRBV28 and TRBJ1-1; D is unclear. Between the trimmed V and J ends, which lost 3 bases and 0 bases, there was a span of 8 bases. CDR3 length equals 14 residues. From germline, CDR1 is MDHEN and CDR2 SYDVKM. CDR3 sequence (DNA): TGTGCCAGCAGTTTCTTACGGATGAACACTGAAGCTTTCTTT. Amino acid sequence: CASSFLRMNTEAFF.

The V call is TRBV2, the J call TRBJ2-1; no reliable D call. Germline values: CDR1 SNHLY, CDR2 FYNNEI. The length of the CDR3 is 10 residues. Trimming left V 4 bases short and J 10 bases short, with 5 bases between. The CDR3 reads CASSGVEQFF. CDR3 DNA: TGTGCCAGCAGTGGTGTAGAGCAGTTCTTC.

The CDR3 reads CASSVAGLGEKLFF. The CDR3 DNA reads as TGTGCCAGCAGCGTAGCGGGCCTGGGAGAAAAACTGTTTTTT. This chain uses TRBV9 with TRBJ1-4; D is unresolved. CDR1 is SGDLS, CDR2 YYNGEE, per germline. The CDR3 has 14 residues. V dropped 0 bases and J dropped 8 bases, with 11 bases sitting between them.

This rearrangement joins TRBV18 to TRBJ2-7; maybe TRBD2 (6 bases). V was cut by 4 bases and J by 4 bases, with 14 bases left in between. This CDR3 spans 14 amino acids. The germline V gene encodes CDR1 KGHSH and CDR2 LQKENI. The DNA for the CDR3 is TGTGCCAGCTCACAAGGTCCAGGGAGGTACGAGCAGTACTTC. Its translation is CASSQGPGRYEQYF.

This chain uses TRBV28 with TRBJ2-6; tentative D call: TRBD2 (6 bases). Trimming left V 8 bases short and J 0 bases short, with 14 bases between. The CDR3 covers 16 residues. Germline CDR1 MDHEN, CDR2 SYDVKM. The DNA of the CDR3 is TGTGCCAGCGGACCGGGAGCTAGCTCTGGGGCCAACGTCCTGACTTTC. Encoded protein: CASGPGASSGANVLTF.

The chain couples TRBV6-1 to TRBJ2-4; D ambiguous. Trimming left V 4 bases short and J 8 bases short, with 12 bases between. Germline V gene lookup returns CDR1 MNHNS and CDR2 SASEGT. The CDR3 is made up of 13 amino acids. The CDR3 here is CASSVDPWDIQYF. The CDR3, as DNA: TGTGCCAGCAGTGTGGACCCATGGGACATTCAGTACTTC.

The chain combines TRBV28 with TRBJ1-2; 7 bases align to TRBD1. CDR1 MDHEN and CDR2 SYDVKM come from the germline V gene. Trimming took 7 bases from V and 5 from J; bases not matched to a gene: 13. The length of the CDR3 is 15 residues. The CDR3 sequence: CASNRQGTRLYGYTF. The CDR3 nucleotides are TGTGCCAGCAATCGACAGGGCACCCGATTGTATGGCTACACCTTC.

This clone occurred a few times. The chain links TRBV30 to TRBJ2-7; 7 bases agree with TRBD1. The CDR3 contains 13 residues. CDR1 GTSNPN and CDR2 SVGIG come from the germline V gene (reference sequence). Trimming took 0 bases from V and 6 from J; bases not matched to a gene: 5. CDR3 DNA: TGTGCCTGGAGTGTACGGGCAGGGGGCGAGCAGTACTTC. Its translation is CAWSVRAGGEQYF.

The rearrangement links TRBV19 to TRBJ2-1, with 8 bases that match TRBD2. The CDR3 has 14 amino acids. J lost 10 bases, V lost 6 bases, and 11 bases had no gene match. Germline V gives CDR1 LNHDA, CDR2 SQIVND (reference sequence). CDR3 loop: CASRQPGLVGEQFF. In DNA form, the CDR3 reads TGTGCCAGTAGGCAGCCGGGACTAGTAGGAGAGCAGTTCTTC. The variable domain in full, with the rest retrieved from reference TRBV19 and TRBJ2-1, is DGGITQSPKYLFRKEGQNVTLSCEQNLNHDAMYWYRQDPGQGLRLIYYSQIVNDFQKGDIAEGYSVSREKKESFPLTVTSAQKNPTAFYLCASRQPGLVGEQFFGPGTRLTVL.

This clone has more than one count but fewer than ten. The chain recombines TRBV5-1 with TRBJ2-5; no reliable D call. V was pared by 5 bases and J by 5 bases, with 7 bases between. The germline gives CDR1 SGHRS, CDR2 YFSETQ. This CDR3 has 11 residues. The CDR3, as DNA: TGCGCCAGCAGGGCAGACGAGACCCAGTACTTC. It translates to CASRADETQYF.

This chain connects TRBV7-2 to TRBJ1-2; perhaps TRBD1 as D (5 bases). CDR1 is SGHTA, CDR2 FQGNSA, per germline. V gave up 1 base and J gave up 6 bases, with 18 bases separating them. This CDR3 is built from 16 residues. CDR3 sequence: CASSLEGNRITHGYTF. CDR3 in DNA: TGTGCCAGCAGCTTAGAGGGGAACAGAATCACCCATGGCTACACCTTC.

V gene TRBV19 combines with J gene TRBJ2-5; D is undetermined. CDR3 length equals 13 residues. From germline, CDR1 is LNHDA and CDR2 SQIVND (reference sequence). V was cut by 4 bases and J by 5 bases, with 11 bases left in between. CDR3 coding DNA: TGTGCCAGTAGTACCCTAGTTAGGGAGACCCAGTACTTC. Amino acid sequence: CASSTLVRETQYF.

The V call is TRBV6-5, the J call TRBJ2-2; 7 bases match TRBD1. Looked up from germline, CDR1 is MNHEY and CDR2 is SVGAGI. J gave up 0 bases and V 2 bases, and 3 bases lay outside the gene matches. The CDR3 is made up of 16 amino acids. The CDR3 DNA reads TGTGCCAGCAGTTACGAGGGGGCCTCGAACACCGGGGAGCTGTTTTTT. Translated, it gives CASSYEGASNTGELFF.